This T cell receptor beta chain is drawn from a study of cytomegalovirus exposure and HLA in healthy donors. The study, taken as a whole, reports: Among CMV-associated TCR beta chains, most appeared HLA-restricted in a later analysis. Researchers counted over 150 TCR beta chains as cytomegalovirus-associated.

The PCR was carried out with 60 Vbeta primers and 13 Jbeta primers. Clones were sequenced by immunoSEQ multiplex PCR, and TCRdb holds only the in-frame ones, with some missing. The table includes about 230,000 clones, about 85% detected once. Comments on this clone: Its target is unknown.

The CDR3 runs to 15 residues. Germline lookup yields CDR1 SEHNR and CDR2 FQNEAQ (reference sequence). The J segment lost 5 bases and the V segment lost 8 bases, leaving 10 bases of the junction unmatched. Input material: PBMCs. The chain recombines TRBV7-9 with TRBJ2-3; 10 bases are a match to TRBD2. The sequence was collected from a girl aged 2-10 years in good health and CMV-seronegative. CDR3 coding DNA: TGTGCCAGCGTGACGGCTAGCGGGGGTGAAGATACGCAGTATTTT. It specifies CASVTASGGEDTQYF.